This T cell receptor (beta chain) was identified in a study of neurological immune-mediated disorders. Study findings and constraints: The study phylogenetically grouped the repertoires of 18 of 34 multiple sclerosis patients into one related-CDR3 cluster, a possible signature. No clinical or MRI feature was associated with the multiple sclerosis repertoire cluster.

This clonotype was seen repeatedly, ten times or more. Its antigen is undetermined. Germline assignment: CDR1 LGHDT and CDR2 YNNKEL (reference sequence). CDR3 length: 15 amino acids. Trimming left V 1 base short and J 7 bases short, with 13 bases between. PBMCs stored at -80 C, 2 million in total, were the source of the unsorted libraries. Synthesis of cDNA was accomplished via 5'RACE employing 10-nucleotide random UMIs. TCRdb re-derived calls from the 5' RACE reads in MiXCR, one entry per CDR3 protein. The data hold some 66,000 distinct CDR3 sequences, with 4.5% observed a single time. This receptor was obtained from a man aged 25 to 40 with multiple sclerosis. The sample was PBMCs. J is TRBJ1-4 and V is TRBV3-1; D is unresolved. In DNA form, the CDR3 reads TGTGCCAGCAGCCAAGGGCCCGATGGGGTTGAAAAACTGTTTTTT. It codes for CASSQGPDGVEKLFF.